Detailed here is one T cell receptor (beta chain). Germline V CDR1 and CDR2: SGHRS, YFSETQ. The ends were cut back, 2 bases at V and 5 bases at J, with 14 bases in the middle. The CDR3 contains 15 residues. This sample is part of a study of T cell changes during pregnancy in multiple sclerosis. Profiled with immunoSEQ multiplex PCR; TCRdb holds only in-frame clones, not every one. The sample includes approximately 110,000 clones, approximately 93% seen only once; the top ten take about 3.2%. Sample: peripheral blood, taken after pregnancy. This TCR derives from a female donor with multiple sclerosis, enrolled in a pregnancy study. This chain connects TRBV5-1 to TRBJ2-1; D possibly corresponds to TRBD1 (6 bases). CDR3 coding DNA: TGCGCCAGCAGCTTCCAGACCGGGACAAACAATGAGCAGTTCTTC. Translating gives CASSFQTGTNNEQFF.